This is a list of T cell receptor beta chains from one sample in a study of T-cell reconstitution after alpha-beta-depleted transplantation in children. TCRdb re-analysed the PCR reads in MiXCR, keeping a single row per CDR3 protein. The repertoire holds 200,000 to 250,000 distinct CDR3 sequences, roughly a quarter seen once, with about 4.8% in the top ten. This specimen consisted of PBMCs, mostly from graft donor cells, obtained 360 days after TCRalphabeta/CD19-depleted stem cell transplant. These receptors were obtained from a female patient aged 2-15 years who had a stem cell transplant for congenital amegakaryocytic thrombocytopenia, so the T cells may come from the graft donor. CDR3s include the opening cysteine and the closing phenylalanine or tryptophan. Each record gives: clone size, D gene, V gene, J gene, CDR3 DNA, CDR3 protein. D genes are given only for firm matches. Clone size, where shown, is once, few, many, or a class for clones that have expanded.

clone_size: .; d_call: .; v_call: TRBV28; j_call: TRBJ1-1; cdr3_nt: TGTGCCAGCAGTTTACGAGGACAAGAAGCTTTCTTT; cdr3_aa: CASSLRGQEAFF
clone_size: .; d_call: TRBD1; v_call: TRBV9; j_call: TRBJ2-5; cdr3_nt: TGTGCCAGCAGCGTAGAAGGCAGGGGGAGCCCCCAAGAGACCCAGTACTTC; cdr3_aa: CASSVEGRGSPQETQYF
clone_size: few; d_call: .; v_call: TRBV7-2; j_call: TRBJ1-5; cdr3_nt: TGTGCCAGCAGCTTATTAGGGGATAGCAATCAGCCCCAGCATTTT; cdr3_aa: CASSLLGDSNQPQHF
clone_size: .; d_call: .; v_call: TRBV14; j_call: TRBJ2-7; cdr3_nt: TGTGCCAGCAGCCAAGTCGGCTACTACGAGCAGTACTTC; cdr3_aa: CASSQVGYYEQYF
clone_size: .; d_call: .; v_call: TRBV5-1; j_call: TRBJ2-3; cdr3_nt: TGCGCCAGCAGCTCGGTGACGGACCCTAGCACAGATACGCAGTATTTT; cdr3_aa: CASSSVTDPSTDTQYF
clone_size: .; d_call: .; v_call: TRBV5-1; j_call: TRBJ1-2; cdr3_nt: TGCGCCAGCAGCTTGGAGGCAGGGGAGAACTATGGCTACACCTTC; cdr3_aa: CASSLEAGENYGYTF
clone_size: few; d_call: .; v_call: TRBV28; j_call: TRBJ1-6; cdr3_nt: TGTGCCAGCAGGGTAGGAGCTTATAATTCACCCCTCCACTTT; cdr3_aa: CASRVGAYNSPLHF
clone_size: .; d_call: .; v_call: TRBV18; j_call: TRBJ2-7; cdr3_nt: TGTGCCAGCTCACCCGGGACGAAATACGAGCAGTACTTC; cdr3_aa: CASSPGTKYEQYF
clone_size: .; d_call: .; v_call: TRBV20-1; j_call: TRBJ2-7; cdr3_nt: TGCAGTGCTAGACCCGGTAGCTCCTACGAGCAGTACTTC; cdr3_aa: CSARPGSSYEQYF
clone_size: .; d_call: .; v_call: TRBV10-3; j_call: TRBJ2-5; cdr3_nt: TGTGCCATCAGTGGGGGCAGGGAATTCCAAGAGACCCAGTACTTC; cdr3_aa: CAISGGREFQETQYF
clone_size: few; d_call: TRBD2; v_call: TRBV9; j_call: TRBJ2-3; cdr3_nt: TGTGCCAGCAGCGTAGCAGCGGGAACGAGGGATACGCAGTATTTT; cdr3_aa: CASSVAAGTRDTQYF
clone_size: few; d_call: TRBD2; v_call: TRBV20-1; j_call: TRBJ2-1; cdr3_nt: TGCAGTGCTACCCCTAGCGGGAACTACAATGAGCAGTTCTTC; cdr3_aa: CSATPSGNYNEQFF
clone_size: few; d_call: .; v_call: TRBV6-5; j_call: TRBJ2-7; cdr3_nt: TGTGCCAGCAGTTACCCCGACAGGCTCACCCACGAGCAGTACTTC; cdr3_aa: CASSYPDRLTHEQYF
clone_size: .; d_call: TRBD2; v_call: TRBV10-3; j_call: TRBJ2-2; cdr3_nt: TGTGCCATCAGTGAGTCGGAGCGGGAGGCCACCGGGGAGCTGTTTTTT; cdr3_aa: CAISESEREATGELFF
clone_size: few; d_call: .; v_call: TRBV20-1; j_call: TRBJ2-3; cdr3_nt: TGCAGGGGGGAGGGGACACAGGGGAACACAGATACGCAGTATTTT; cdr3_aa: CRGEGTQGNTDTQYF
clone_size: .; d_call: .; v_call: TRBV24-1; j_call: TRBJ2-2; cdr3_nt: TGTGCCACCAGTGACAGGAGGGCTATAGGAACCGGGGAGCTGTTTTTT; cdr3_aa: CATSDRRAIGTGELFF
clone_size: many; d_call: TRBD1; v_call: TRBV12-3/TRBV12-4; j_call: TRBJ2-5; cdr3_nt: TGTGCCAGCAGCTATGCCTGGGGACAGGATGAGGGAGAGACCCAGTACTTC; cdr3_aa: CASSYAWGQDEGETQYF
clone_size: few; d_call: .; v_call: TRBV21-1; j_call: TRBJ1-2; cdr3_nt: TGTGCCAGCAGCAAACCCATGGGGGGGACAACCTATGGCTACACCTTC; cdr3_aa: CASSKPMGGTTYGYTF
clone_size: few; d_call: .; v_call: TRBV16; j_call: TRBJ1-1; cdr3_nt: TGTGCCAGCAGCCAATCGGGCGGGCGAGAAGCTTTCTTT; cdr3_aa: CASSQSGGREAFF
clone_size: .; d_call: .; v_call: TRBV4-1; j_call: TRBJ1-1; cdr3_nt: TGCGCCAGCAGCCAAGATACGACAGCGGCCCTGAATGCTTTCTTT; cdr3_aa: CASSQDTTAALNAFF
clone_size: .; d_call: TRBD2; v_call: TRBV20-1; j_call: TRBJ2-3; cdr3_nt: TGCAGTGTCGGGGCCCTAGCGGGGGAAACAGATACGCAGTATTTT; cdr3_aa: CSVGALAGETDTQYF
clone_size: many; d_call: TRBD2; v_call: TRBV7-3; j_call: TRBJ2-1; cdr3_nt: TGTGCCAGCAGCTTAATCGGACTAGTGGGTGAGCAGTTCTTC; cdr3_aa: CASSLIGLVGEQFF
clone_size: .; d_call: TRBD1; v_call: TRBV4-1; j_call: TRBJ2-7; cdr3_nt: TGCGCCAGCAGCTCCCATCTAACCGGGACAGGGCTTTCCGGCTACGAGCAGTACTTC; cdr3_aa: CASSSHLTGTGLSGYEQYF
clone_size: few; d_call: TRBD1; v_call: TRBV20-1; j_call: TRBJ1-5; cdr3_nt: TGCAGTGCTATACAGGGGGGAGATCAGCCCCAGCATTTT; cdr3_aa: CSAIQGGDQPQHF
clone_size: .; d_call: .; v_call: TRBV20-1; j_call: TRBJ1-5; cdr3_nt: TGCAGTGCCGGAGGGGGTGTCGATCAGCCCCAGCATTTT; cdr3_aa: CSAGGGVDQPQHF
clone_size: .; d_call: .; v_call: TRBV7-2; j_call: TRBJ2-1; cdr3_nt: TGTGCCAGCAGCTTATGGAGCTTAGCCTACAATGAGCAGTTCTTC; cdr3_aa: CASSLWSLAYNEQFF
clone_size: few; d_call: TRBD1; v_call: TRBV5-1; j_call: TRBJ1-1; cdr3_nt: TGCGCCAGCAGCTCGAAGGGACAGGGGTTTGAAGCTTTCTTT; cdr3_aa: CASSSKGQGFEAFF
clone_size: few; d_call: TRBD1; v_call: TRBV7-9; j_call: TRBJ2-1; cdr3_nt: TGTGCCAGCAGCCGAGGACAGGGTCCAGTCGATGAGCAGTTCTTC; cdr3_aa: CASSRGQGPVDEQFF
clone_size: once; d_call: TRBD2; v_call: TRBV5-1; j_call: TRBJ2-7; cdr3_nt: TGCGCCGGCAGCTTGACTAGCGGGAGGACCTACGAGCAGTACTTC; cdr3_aa: CAGSLTSGRTYEQYF
clone_size: .; d_call: TRBD1; v_call: TRBV12-3/TRBV12-4; j_call: TRBJ1-5; cdr3_nt: TGTGCCAGCAGCAGGGGGGCTGGGGGTCAGCCCCAGCATTTT; cdr3_aa: CASSRGAGGQPQHF
clone_size: many; d_call: TRBD2; v_call: TRBV10-3; j_call: TRBJ2-7; cdr3_nt: TGTGCCATCAGCAGACTAGCGAGCCCCTACGAGCAGTACTTC; cdr3_aa: CAISRLASPYEQYF
clone_size: few; d_call: .; v_call: TRBV5-1; j_call: TRBJ1-1; cdr3_nt: TGCGCCAGCATCCAACAACCCGGGGGCACTGAAGCTTTCTTT; cdr3_aa: CASIQQPGGTEAFF